This record concerns one T cell receptor (beta chain) sequence. TCRdb called the 5' RACE reads again in MiXCR, with one record for every CDR3 protein. This table has around 130,000 distinct CDR3 sequences, around 15% appearing once. These data come from a study of T-cell memory formation after mild COVID-19. Study-level information: Clusters were largely donor specific.

This CDR3 contains 14 residues. Between the trimmed V and J ends, which lost 2 bases and 4 bases, there was a span of 11 bases. V gene TRBV12-3 or TRBV12-4 combines with J gene TRBJ2-5; possible D gene TRBD1, 6 bases. The receptor was derived from an adult woman who had mild COVID-19 (a few samples of this study predate the infection). Cell type and time point are not known. The sequencing input was PBMCs or a T cell subset sorted from them (not recorded which). As DNA, the CDR3 is TGTGCCAGCAGTTTACAGGGGAGACGAGAGACCCAGTACTTC. It encodes CASSLQGRRETQYF.